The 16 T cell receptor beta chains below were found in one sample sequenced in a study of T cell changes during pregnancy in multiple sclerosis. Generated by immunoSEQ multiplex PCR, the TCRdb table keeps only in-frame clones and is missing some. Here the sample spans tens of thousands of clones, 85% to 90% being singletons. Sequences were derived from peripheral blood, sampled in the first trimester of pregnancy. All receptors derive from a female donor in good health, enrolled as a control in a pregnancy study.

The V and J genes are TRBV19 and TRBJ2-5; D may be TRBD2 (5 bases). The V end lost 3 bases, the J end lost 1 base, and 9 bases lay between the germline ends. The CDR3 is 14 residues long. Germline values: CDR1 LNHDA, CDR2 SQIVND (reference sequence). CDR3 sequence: CASSIRRAQETQYF. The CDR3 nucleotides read TGTGCCAGTAGTATCCGGCGGGCCCAAGAGACCCAGTACTTC.

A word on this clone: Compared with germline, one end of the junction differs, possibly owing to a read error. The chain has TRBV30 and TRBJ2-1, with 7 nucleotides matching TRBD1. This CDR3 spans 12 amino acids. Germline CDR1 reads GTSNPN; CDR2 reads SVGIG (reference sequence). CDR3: CAWSATDRVGIF. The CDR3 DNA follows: TGTGCCTGGAGTGCTACCGACAGGGTAGGAATCTTC.

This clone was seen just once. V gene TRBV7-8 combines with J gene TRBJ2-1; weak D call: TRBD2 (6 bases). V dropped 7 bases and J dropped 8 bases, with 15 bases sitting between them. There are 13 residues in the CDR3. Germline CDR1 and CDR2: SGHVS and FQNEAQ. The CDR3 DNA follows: TGTGCCAGCACCTTTAGCGGTTCCCATGAGCAGTTCTTC. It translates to CASTFSGSHEQFF.

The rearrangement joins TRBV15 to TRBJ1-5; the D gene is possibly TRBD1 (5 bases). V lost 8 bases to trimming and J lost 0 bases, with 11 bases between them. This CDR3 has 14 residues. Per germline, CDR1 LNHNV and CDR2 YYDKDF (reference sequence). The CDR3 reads CATGAVYSNQPQHF. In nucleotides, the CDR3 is TGTGCCACCGGGGCGGTTTATAGCAATCAGCCCCAGCATTTT.

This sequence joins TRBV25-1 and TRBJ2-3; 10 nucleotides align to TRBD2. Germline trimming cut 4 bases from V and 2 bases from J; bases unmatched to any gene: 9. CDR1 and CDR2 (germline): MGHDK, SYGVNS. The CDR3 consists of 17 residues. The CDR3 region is CASSGPYSGGDTDTQYF. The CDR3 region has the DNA TGTGCCAGCAGTGGACCCTACAGCGGGGGGGACACAGATACGCAGTATTTT.

The CDR3 sequence: CASSQAQGGLFNYGYTF. In DNA, the CDR3 is TGCGCCAGCAGCCAGGCACAGGGGGGTCTATTTAACTATGGCTACACCTTC. The chain couples TRBV4-3 to TRBJ1-2; TRBD1 matches 8 bases. Per germline, CDR1 LGHNA and CDR2 YSLEER. The trim removed 3 bases at V and 1 base at J, leaving 10 bases unmatched. This CDR3 is 17 amino acids long.

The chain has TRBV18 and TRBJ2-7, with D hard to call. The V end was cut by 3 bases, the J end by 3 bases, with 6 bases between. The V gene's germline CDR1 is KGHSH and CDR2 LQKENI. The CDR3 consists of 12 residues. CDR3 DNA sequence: TGTGCCAGCTCACCGTCCAGCTACGAGCAGTACTTC. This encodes CASSPSSYEQYF.

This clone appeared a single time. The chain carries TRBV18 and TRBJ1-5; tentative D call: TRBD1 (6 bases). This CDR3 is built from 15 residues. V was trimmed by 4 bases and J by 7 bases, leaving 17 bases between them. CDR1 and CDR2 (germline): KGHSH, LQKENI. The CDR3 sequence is CASSQDSLPGQPQHF. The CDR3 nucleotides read TGTGCCAGCTCACAGGACAGCCTGCCCGGACAGCCCCAGCATTTT.

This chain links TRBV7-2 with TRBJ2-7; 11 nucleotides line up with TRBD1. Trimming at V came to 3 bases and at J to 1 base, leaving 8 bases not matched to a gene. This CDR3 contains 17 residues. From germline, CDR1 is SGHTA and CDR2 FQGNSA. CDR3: CASSLRGTGGLSYEQYF. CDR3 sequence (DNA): TGTGCCAGCAGCTTGAGAGGGACAGGGGGTTTGTCCTACGAGCAGTACTTC.

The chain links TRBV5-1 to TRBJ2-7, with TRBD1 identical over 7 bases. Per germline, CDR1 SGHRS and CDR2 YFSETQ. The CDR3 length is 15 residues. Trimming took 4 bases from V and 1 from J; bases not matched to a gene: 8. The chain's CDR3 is CASSIRQGDSYEQYF. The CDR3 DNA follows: TGCGCCAGCAGCATAAGACAGGGAGATTCCTACGAGCAGTACTTC.

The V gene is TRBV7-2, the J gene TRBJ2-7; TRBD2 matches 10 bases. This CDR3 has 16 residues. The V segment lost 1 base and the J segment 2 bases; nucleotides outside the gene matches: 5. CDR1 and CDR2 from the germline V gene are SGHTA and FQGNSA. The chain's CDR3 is CASSLEGTSAAYEQYF. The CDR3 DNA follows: TGTGCCAGCAGCTTAGAGGGGACTAGCGCCGCCTACGAGCAGTACTTC.

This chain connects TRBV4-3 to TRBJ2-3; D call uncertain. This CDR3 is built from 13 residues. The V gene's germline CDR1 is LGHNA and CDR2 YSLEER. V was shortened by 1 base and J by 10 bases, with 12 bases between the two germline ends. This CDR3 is CASSQVTGRPQYF. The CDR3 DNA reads TGCGCCAGCAGCCAAGTAACGGGTCGCCCGCAGTATTTT.

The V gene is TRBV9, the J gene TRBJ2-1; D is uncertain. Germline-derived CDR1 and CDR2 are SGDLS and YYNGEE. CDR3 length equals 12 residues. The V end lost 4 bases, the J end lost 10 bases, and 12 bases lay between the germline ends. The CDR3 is CASSFLTGEQFF. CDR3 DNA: TGTGCCAGCAGCTTCCTGACCGGGGAGCAGTTCTTC.

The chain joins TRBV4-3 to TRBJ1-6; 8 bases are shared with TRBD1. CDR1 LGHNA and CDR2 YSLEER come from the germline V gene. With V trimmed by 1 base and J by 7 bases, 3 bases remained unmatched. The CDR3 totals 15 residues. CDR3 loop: CASSQGTGRNSPLHF. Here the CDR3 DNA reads TGCGCCAGCAGCCAAGGGACAGGGAGGAATTCACCCCTCCACTTT.

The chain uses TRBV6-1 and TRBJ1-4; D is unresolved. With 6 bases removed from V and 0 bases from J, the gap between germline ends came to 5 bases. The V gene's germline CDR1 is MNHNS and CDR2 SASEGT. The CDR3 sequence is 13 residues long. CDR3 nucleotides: TGTGCCAGCAGCATTGCAACTAATGAAAAACTGTTTTTT. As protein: CASSIATNEKLFF.

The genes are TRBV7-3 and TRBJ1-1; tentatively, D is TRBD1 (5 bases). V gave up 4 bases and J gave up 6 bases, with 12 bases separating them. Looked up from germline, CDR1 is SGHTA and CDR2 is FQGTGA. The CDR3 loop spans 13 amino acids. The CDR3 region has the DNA TGTGCCAGCAGCTACCAGGGTCTTGCTGAAGCTTTCTTT. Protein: CASSYQGLAEAFF.